Below, 26 T cell receptor beta chains from the same sample are listed, as sequenced in a study of long-term antiretroviral therapy in people with HIV. They ran version v3.0 of the immunoSEQ assay at survey level. Clones were read by immunoSEQ multiplex PCR, and TCRdb kept only the in-frame ones, dropping some. Of some 11,000 clones in the sample, around three quarters were seen once. The sample consisted of unsorted PBMCs, taken 0.8 years before starting antiretroviral therapy. The source is a woman aged 40 to 50 with HIV.

This chain links TRBV5-4 with TRBJ1-2; 7 nucleotides match TRBD1. After removal of 0 bases from V and 4 bases from J, the junction contained 6 bases not matched to a gene. There are 15 residues in the CDR3. Germline assignment: CDR1 SGHNT and CDR2 YYREEE (reference sequence). The CDR3 protein is CASSLDRGMGYGYTF. The CDR3 nucleotides read TGTGCCAGCAGCTTGGACAGGGGCATGGGCTATGGCTACACCTTC.

This chain connects TRBV29-1 to TRBJ1-4, with TRBD1 identical over 8 bases. Per germline, CDR1 SQVTM and CDR2 ANQGSEA. CDR3 length: 14 amino acids. The ends lost 4 bases at V and 4 bases at J; junction bases unmatched: 5. The CDR3 loop is CSVGAQGGNEKLFF. The CDR3 DNA follows: TGCAGCGTTGGGGCACAGGGGGGTAATGAAAAACTGTTTTTT.

This chain connects TRBV5-1 to TRBJ2-3; D possibly corresponds to TRBD1 (6 bases). The V end was cut by 1 base, the J end by 6 bases, with 15 bases between. The CDR3 length is 15 residues. Germline CDR1 reads SGHRS; CDR2 reads YFSETQ. Here the CDR3 reads CASSLRAGEADTQYF. The DNA of the CDR3 is TGCGCCAGCAGCTTGCGGGCAGGGGAAGCGGATACGCAGTATTTT.

The chain uses TRBV29-1 and TRBJ1-1; no clear D. The CDR3 is made up of 11 amino acids. Trimming stripped 3 bases from V and 11 bases from J, with 13 bases between. From germline, CDR1 is SQVTM and CDR2 ANQGSEA. This CDR3 reads CSVDLRGAAFF. CDR3 sequence (DNA): TGCAGCGTTGATCTCCGGGGTGCGGCTTTCTTT.

V is TRBV6-1 and J is TRBJ1-2; perhaps TRBD1 as D (5 bases). CDR1 is MNHNS and CDR2 is SASEGT in the germline V gene. With 6 bases removed from V and 5 bases from J, the gap between germline ends came to 13 bases. CDR3 length: 13 residues. CDR3 bases: TGTGCCAGCAGGAGGTCCGAGGGGTATGGCTACACCTTC. Its translation is CASRRSEGYGYTF.

The V gene is TRBV27, the J gene TRBJ1-5; D is unresolved. The CDR3 is 15 amino acids. V gave up 0 bases and J gave up 9 bases, with 15 bases separating them. The germline CDR1 and CDR2 sequences are MNHEY and SMNVEV (reference sequence). The CDR3 DNA reads TGTGCCAGCAGTTTATCATCGGGGTCCCATGGGCCCCAGCATTTT. This translates into CASSLSSGSHGPQHF.

This clone was seen only a few times. This sequence joins TRBV29-1 and TRBJ2-7; 7 positions agree with TRBD1. The CDR3 loop spans 13 amino acids. Germline V gene data show CDR1 as SQVTM and CDR2 as ANQGSEA. J was trimmed by 1 base and V by 6 bases; bases with no gene match: 6. The CDR3 spells CSVETGISYEQYF. Written as DNA, the CDR3 is TGCAGCGTAGAGACAGGGATTTCCTACGAGCAGTACTTC.

This clone was counted a few times. V is TRBV18 and J is TRBJ1-1; the match to TRBD1 covers 10 bases. This CDR3 contains 16 residues. V was clipped by 1 base and J by 0 bases; unmatched bases: 2. Per the germline V gene, CDR1 is KGHSH and CDR2 is LQKENI. The CDR3 DNA reads as TGTGCCAGCTCACCACTGGGGACAGGGGTGAACACTGAAGCTTTCTTT. Residues: CASSPLGTGVNTEAFF.

V is TRBV19 and J is TRBJ2-1; D might be TRBD1 or TRBD2, each matching 5 bases. The CDR3 is 15 residues long. Germline V gene lookup returns CDR1 LNHDA and CDR2 SQIVND (reference sequence). The germline V and J ends were trimmed by 6 bases and 0 bases, with 12 bases remaining between them. The CDR3 loop reads CASRRDQSSYNEQFF. CDR3 bases: TGTGCCAGTAGGAGGGACCAGAGCTCCTACAATGAGCAGTTCTTC.

A few counts support this clone. The chain joins TRBV7-9 to TRBJ2-7; 9 bases match TRBD1. The CDR3 length is 14 residues. The V and J ends lost 1 base and 2 bases, in that order; junction bases with no gene match: 0. Per germline, CDR1 SEHNR and CDR2 FQNEAQ (reference sequence). The CDR3 protein is CASSLGQGAYEQYF. The DNA for the CDR3 is TGTGCCAGCAGCTTAGGACAGGGGGCCTACGAGCAGTACTTC.

This chain joins TRBV27 and TRBJ1-4, with D maybe TRBD1 (6 bases). Trimming removed 6 bases at V and 0 bases at J, with 8 bases between. Germline CDR1 and CDR2: MNHEY and SMNVEV (reference sequence). The CDR3 loop spans 14 amino acids. CDR3 sequence reads: CASRGAATNEKLFF. The CDR3 nucleotides are TGTGCCAGCAGGGGGGCTGCAACTAATGAAAAACTGTTTTTT.

The chain combines TRBV5-1 with TRBJ2-7, with D perhaps matching TRBD1 (6 bases). Trimming removed 2 bases from V and 5 bases from J, with 8 bases in between. The CDR3 contains 12 residues. Germline assignment: CDR1 SGHRS and CDR2 YFSETQ. CDR3 region: CASSFAGDEQYF. CDR3 bases: TGCGCCAGCAGCTTTGCAGGGGACGAGCAGTACTTC.

V usage is TRBV19 and J usage is TRBJ1-1; no definite D call. V gave up 3 bases and J gave up 5 bases, with 7 bases separating them. The CDR3 is 12 amino acids. The V gene's germline CDR1 is LNHDA and CDR2 SQIVND (reference sequence). The CDR3 region has the DNA TGTGCCAGTAGTATCGGGTTTACTGAAGCTTTCTTT. Translating it yields CASSIGFTEAFF.

This chain links TRBV5-1 with TRBJ1-2; possibly TRBD1 for D (5 bases). Germline V gene sequence: CDR1 SGHRS, CDR2 YFSETQ. V lost 2 bases to trimming and J lost 2 bases, with 13 bases between them. CDR3 length: 15 amino acids. This chain's CDR3 is CASSFDSYGNYGYTF. The CDR3 nucleotides read TGCGCCAGCAGCTTTGACAGCTACGGAAACTATGGCTACACCTTC.

This clone was detected a few times. The chain uses TRBV10-3 and TRBJ2-7; D remains unclear. Per the germline V gene, CDR1 is ENHRY and CDR2 is SYGVKD. CDR3 length: 13 amino acids. V was pared by 0 bases and J by 2 bases, with 5 bases between. CDR3 sequence: CAISESITYEQYF. CDR3 DNA sequence: TGTGCCATCAGTGAGTCCATAACCTACGAGCAGTACTTC.

The chain carries TRBV6-6 and TRBJ2-7; 10 bases align to TRBD2. Trimming cost V 9 bases and J 6 bases; bases outside gene matches: 8. Germline lookup yields CDR1 MNHNY and CDR2 SVGAGI (reference sequence). The length of the CDR3 is 13 residues. CDR3 protein: CASNSGRTSEQYF. CDR3 nucleotides: TGTGCCAGTAATAGCGGGAGGACTAGCGAGCAGTACTTC.

This clone came up a few times. The chain links TRBV7-9 to TRBJ2-2; D perhaps matches TRBD1 (6 bases). The CDR3 contains 16 residues. Germline CDR1 is SEHNR and CDR2 is FQNEAQ (reference sequence). Between the trimmed V and J ends, which lost 1 base and 6 bases, there was a span of 15 bases. The CDR3 bases are TGTGCCAGCAGCTTAGAAGGCCAGGCAGGGGCCGGGGAGCTGTTTTTT. Translating it yields CASSLEGQAGAGELFF. The complete variable domain, with remaining parts taken from reference TRBV7-9 and TRBJ2-2, reads DTGVSQNPRHKITKRGQNVTFRCDPISEHNRLYWYRQTLGQGPEFLTYFQNEAQLEKSRLLSDRFSAERPKGSFSTLEIQRTEQGDSAMYLCASSLEGQAGAGELFFGEGSRLTVL.

In this sample, this clone turned up once. The rearrangement links TRBV2 to TRBJ2-1; 8 positions match TRBD2. CDR3 length: 14 residues. Per germline, CDR1 SNHLY and CDR2 FYNNEI. V was clipped by 5 bases and J by 8 bases; unmatched bases: 8. The CDR3 spells CASSSLAGSDEQFF. The CDR3 bases are TGTGCCAGCAGTAGTTTAGCGGGATCAGATGAGCAGTTCTTC.

V and J are TRBV6-1 and TRBJ1-1; possibly TRBD1 for D (5 bases). Germline lookup yields CDR1 MNHNS and CDR2 SASEGT. This CDR3 is 15 amino acids long. V lost 4 bases to trimming and J lost 2 bases, with 14 bases between them. The CDR3 coding sequence is TGTGCCAGCAGTGGGGGCAGTGGGAGAAACACTGAAGCTTTCTTT. As protein: CASSGGSGRNTEAFF.

The CDR3 coding sequence is TGTGCCATCAGTGAGGGCTTGAACACTGAAGCTTTCTTT. This sequence encodes CAISEGLNTEAFF. The J gene is TRBJ1-1, the V gene TRBV10-3; D gene ambiguous. Germline CDR1 is ENHRY and CDR2 is SYGVKD. V lost 2 bases, J lost 0 bases, and 4 bases lay in between. This CDR3 is 13 amino acids long.

The chain links TRBV7-9 to TRBJ2-6, with D possibly matching TRBD2 (6 bases). V lost 4 bases and J 3 bases, leaving 13 bases between the germline ends. Germline V gene data show CDR1 as SEHNR and CDR2 as FQNEAQ (reference sequence). This CDR3 spans 16 amino acids. The CDR3 DNA sequence: TGTGCCAGCAGCTCGTGGGGGGAAGGTGGGGCCAACGTCCTGACTTTC. Protein: CASSSWGEGGANVLTF.

The genes are TRBV28 and TRBJ2-1; 8 bases align to TRBD2. The CDR3 runs to 15 residues. Trimming took 3 bases from V and 6 from J; bases not matched to a gene: 7. Germline loops: CDR1 MDHEN, CDR2 SYDVKM. The CDR3 sequence: CASSFFSGTSNEQFF. In nucleotides, the CDR3 is TGTGCCAGCAGTTTTTTCTCCGGGACTAGCAATGAGCAGTTCTTC.

The rearrangement joins TRBV27 to TRBJ1-5, with a weak D call TRBD1 (5 bases). This CDR3 is 15 amino acids long. The germline gives CDR1 MNHEY, CDR2 SMNVEV (reference sequence). Between the trimmed V and J ends, which lost 6 bases and 4 bases, there was a span of 16 bases. The CDR3 loop reads CASRPLGGVNQPQHF. The CDR3 coding sequence is TGTGCCAGCAGACCCCTCGGGGGGGTTAATCAGCCCCAGCATTTT.

The V and J genes are TRBV19 and TRBJ2-5; 9 positions agree with TRBD1. The CDR3 spans 14 residues. Germline V CDR1 and CDR2: LNHDA, SQIVND (reference sequence). V was clipped by 4 bases and J by 3 bases; unmatched bases: 3. In DNA, the CDR3 is TGTGCCAGTAGTACCTGGACAGGGGAAGAGACCCAGTACTTC. Its translation is CASSTWTGEETQYF.

The rearrangement joins TRBV6-1 to TRBJ1-2, with D uncertain. Germline loops: CDR1 MNHNS, CDR2 SASEGT. Deletions cut 9 bases from V and 3 bases from J, with 20 bases between. The CDR3 loop spans 15 amino acids. The CDR3 region is CASHRQGRVDYGYTF. The CDR3 DNA is TGTGCCAGTCACAGACAAGGACGGGTAGACTATGGCTACACCTTC.

J is TRBJ2-5 and V is TRBV7-9, with D unclear. Germline values: CDR1 SEHNR, CDR2 FQNEAQ (reference sequence). The CDR3 sequence is 13 residues long. Trimming pared 5 bases from V and 3 bases from J, leaving 10 bases between. CDR3 sequence reads: CASSLIIKETQYF. The DNA for the CDR3 is TGTGCCAGCAGCCTAATCATCAAAGAGACCCAGTACTTC.